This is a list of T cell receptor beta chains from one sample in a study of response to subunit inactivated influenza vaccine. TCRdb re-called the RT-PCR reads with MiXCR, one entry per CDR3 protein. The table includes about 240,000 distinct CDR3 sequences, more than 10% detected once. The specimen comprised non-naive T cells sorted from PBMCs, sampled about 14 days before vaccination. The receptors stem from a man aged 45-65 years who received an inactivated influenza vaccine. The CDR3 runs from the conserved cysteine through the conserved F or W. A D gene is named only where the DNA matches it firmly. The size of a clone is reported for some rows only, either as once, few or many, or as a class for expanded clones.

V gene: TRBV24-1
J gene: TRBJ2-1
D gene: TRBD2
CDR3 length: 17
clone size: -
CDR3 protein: CATSDYTLAGDYNEQFF
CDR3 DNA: TGTGCCACCAGTGATTACACCCTAGCGGGGGACTACAATGAGCAGTTCTTC

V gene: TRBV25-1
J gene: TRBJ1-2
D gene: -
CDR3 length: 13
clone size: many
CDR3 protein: CASSENRLGGYTF
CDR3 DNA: TGTGCCAGCAGTGAAAATAGACTGGGGGGCTACACCTTC

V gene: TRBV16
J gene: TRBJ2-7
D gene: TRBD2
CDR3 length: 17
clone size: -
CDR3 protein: CASSQPSATSGRNEQYF
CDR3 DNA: TGTGCCAGCAGCCAACCTTCGGCGACTAGCGGTAGGAACGAGCAGTACTTC

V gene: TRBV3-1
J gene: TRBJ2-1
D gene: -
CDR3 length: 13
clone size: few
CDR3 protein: CASSQAAQGEQFF
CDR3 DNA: TGTGCCAGCAGCCAAGCCGCCCAGGGAGAGCAGTTCTTC

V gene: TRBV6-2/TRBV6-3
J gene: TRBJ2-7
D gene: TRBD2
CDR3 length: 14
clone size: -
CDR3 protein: CASSSWREGYEQYF
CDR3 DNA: TGTGCCAGCAGTAGCTGGCGGGAGGGCTACGAGCAGTACTTC

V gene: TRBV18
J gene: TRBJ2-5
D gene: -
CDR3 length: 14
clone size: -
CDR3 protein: CASSELGGAKTQYF
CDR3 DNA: TGTGCCAGCTCCGAGTTGGGGGGCGCGAAGACCCAGTACTTC

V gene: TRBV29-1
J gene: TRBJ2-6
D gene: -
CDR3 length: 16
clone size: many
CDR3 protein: CSVEEHARYGANVLTF
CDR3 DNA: TGCAGCGTTGAAGAACATGCTAGGTACGGGGCCAACGTCCTGACTTTC

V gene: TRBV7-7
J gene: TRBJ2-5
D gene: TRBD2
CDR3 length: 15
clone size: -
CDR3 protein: CASSLGSRGGQTQYF
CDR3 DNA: TGTGCCAGCAGCTTAGGGTCGCGGGGGGGGCAGACCCAGTACTTC

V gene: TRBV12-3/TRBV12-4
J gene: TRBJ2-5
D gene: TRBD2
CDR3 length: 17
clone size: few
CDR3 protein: CASSLAGLAGGRETQYF
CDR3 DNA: TGTGCCAGCAGTTTAGCGGGACTAGCGGGGGGGCGGGAGACCCAGTACTTC

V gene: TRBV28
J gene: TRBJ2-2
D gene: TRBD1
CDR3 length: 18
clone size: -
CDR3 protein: CASSLSLSGTGGSGELFF
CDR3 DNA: TGTGCCAGCAGTTTATCTTTATCCGGGACAGGGGGCTCCGGGGAGCTGTTTTTT

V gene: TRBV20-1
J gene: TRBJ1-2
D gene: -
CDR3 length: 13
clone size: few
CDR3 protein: CSARAGINYGYTF
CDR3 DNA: TGCAGTGCTAGGGCGGGGATAAACTATGGCTACACCTTC

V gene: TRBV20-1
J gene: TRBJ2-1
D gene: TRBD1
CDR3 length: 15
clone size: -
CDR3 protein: CSATGQGVTYNEQFF
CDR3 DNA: TGCAGTGCCACGGGACAGGGGGTCACCTACAATGAGCAGTTCTTC

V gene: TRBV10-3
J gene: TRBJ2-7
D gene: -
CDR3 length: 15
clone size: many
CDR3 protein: CAISPSWGDLYEQYF
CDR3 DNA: TGTGCCATCAGCCCAAGTTGGGGAGACCTCTACGAGCAGTACTTC

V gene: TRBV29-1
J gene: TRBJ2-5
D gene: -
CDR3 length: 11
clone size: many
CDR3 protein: CSAQSWETQYF
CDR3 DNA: TGCAGCGCCCAATCCTGGGAGACCCAGTACTTC

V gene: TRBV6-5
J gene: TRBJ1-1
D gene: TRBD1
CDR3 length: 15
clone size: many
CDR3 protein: CASSYSGTANTEAFF
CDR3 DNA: TGTGCCAGCAGTTACTCCGGGACAGCCAACACTGAAGCTTTCTTT

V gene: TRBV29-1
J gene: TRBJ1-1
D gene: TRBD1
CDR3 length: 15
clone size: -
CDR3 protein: CSVGGTGAGITEAFF
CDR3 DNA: TGCAGCGTTGGGGGGACAGGGGCGGGTATCACTGAAGCTTTCTTT

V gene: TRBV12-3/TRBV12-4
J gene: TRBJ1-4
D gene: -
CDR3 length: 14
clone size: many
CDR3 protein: CASSLDGPREKLFF
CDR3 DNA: TGTGCCAGCAGCCTGGACGGGCCTAGGGAAAAACTGTTTTTT

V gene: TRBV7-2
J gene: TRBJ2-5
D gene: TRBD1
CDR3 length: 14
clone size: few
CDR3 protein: CASSTPTGSETQYF
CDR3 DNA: TGTGCCAGCAGCACACCGACAGGGTCGGAGACCCAGTACTTC

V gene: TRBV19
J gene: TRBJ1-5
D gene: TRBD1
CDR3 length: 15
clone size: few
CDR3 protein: CASSGTGASWQPQHF
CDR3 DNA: TGTGCCAGTAGTGGGACAGGGGCGTCATGGCAGCCCCAGCATTTT

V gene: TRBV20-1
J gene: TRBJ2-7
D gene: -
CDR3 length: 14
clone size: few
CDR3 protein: CSPSPAGNSYEQYF
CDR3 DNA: TGCAGCCCAAGCCCGGCGGGGAACTCCTACGAGCAGTACTTC

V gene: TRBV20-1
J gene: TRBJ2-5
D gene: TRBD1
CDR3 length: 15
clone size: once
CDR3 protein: CSASPMGRGQETQYF
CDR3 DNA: TGCAGTGCTAGCCCCATGGGCAGGGGGCAAGAGACCCAGTACTTC

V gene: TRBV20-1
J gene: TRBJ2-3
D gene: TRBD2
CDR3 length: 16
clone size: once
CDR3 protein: CSARGLLREGTDTQYF
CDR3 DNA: TGCAGTGCTAGAGGGCTATTGCGGGAGGGCACAGATACGCAGTATTTT

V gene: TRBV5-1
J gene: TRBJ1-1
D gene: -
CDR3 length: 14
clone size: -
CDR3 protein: CASSPEGALGEAFF
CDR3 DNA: TGCGCCAGCAGCCCGGAAGGGGCCCTAGGAGAAGCTTTCTTT

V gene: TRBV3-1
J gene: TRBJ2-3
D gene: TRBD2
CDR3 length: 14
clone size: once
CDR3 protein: CASSQVGSSGGFFF
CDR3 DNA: TGTGCCAGCAGCCAAGTGGGTTCTAGCGGGGGGTTCTTTTTT

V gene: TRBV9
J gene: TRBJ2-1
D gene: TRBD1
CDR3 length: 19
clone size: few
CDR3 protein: CASSVAKRGDRGLRNEQFF
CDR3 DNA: TGTGCCAGCAGCGTAGCCAAACGAGGGGACAGGGGCCTCCGCAATGAGCAGTTCTTC

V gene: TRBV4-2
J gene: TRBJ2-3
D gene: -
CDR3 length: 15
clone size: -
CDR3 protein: CASSQDKFRTDTQYF
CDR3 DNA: TGTGCCAGCAGCCAAGATAAGTTCCGCACAGATACGCAGTATTTT

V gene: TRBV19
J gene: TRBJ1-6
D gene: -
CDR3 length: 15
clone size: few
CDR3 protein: CASSIWGQTNSPLHF
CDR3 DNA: TGTGCCAGTAGTATTTGGGGACAAACTAATTCACCCCTCCACTTT

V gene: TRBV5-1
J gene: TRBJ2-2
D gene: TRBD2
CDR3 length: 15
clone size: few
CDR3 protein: CASSLAGTSSGELFF
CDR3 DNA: TGCGCCAGCAGCTTGGCCGGGACTAGCTCCGGGGAGCTGTTTTTT

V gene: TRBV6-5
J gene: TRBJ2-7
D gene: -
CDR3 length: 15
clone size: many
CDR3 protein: CASILLGGYSYEQYF
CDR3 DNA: TGTGCCAGCATTTTATTGGGCGGCTACTCCTACGAGCAGTACTTC

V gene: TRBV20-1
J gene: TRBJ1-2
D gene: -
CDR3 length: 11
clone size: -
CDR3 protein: CSARGLYGYTF
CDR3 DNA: TGCAGTGCCAGAGGTCTCTATGGCTACACCTTC

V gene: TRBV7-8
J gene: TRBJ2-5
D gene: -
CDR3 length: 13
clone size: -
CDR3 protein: CASSSDFQETQYF
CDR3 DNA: TGTGCCAGCAGCTCCGACTTCCAAGAGACCCAGTACTTC

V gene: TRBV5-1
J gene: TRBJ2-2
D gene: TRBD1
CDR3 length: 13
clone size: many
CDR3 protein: CASSDRETGELFF
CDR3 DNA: TGCGCCAGCAGCGACAGGGAGACCGGGGAGCTGTTTTTT

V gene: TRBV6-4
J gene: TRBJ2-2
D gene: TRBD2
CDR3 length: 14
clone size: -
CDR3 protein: CASKGGVNTGELFF
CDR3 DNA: TGTGCCAGCAAGGGAGGGGTGAACACCGGGGAGCTGTTTTTT

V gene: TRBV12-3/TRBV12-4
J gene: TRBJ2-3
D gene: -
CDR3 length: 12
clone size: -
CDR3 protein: CASSQRMDTQYF
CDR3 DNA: TGTGCCAGCAGCCAAAGAATGGATACGCAGTATTTT

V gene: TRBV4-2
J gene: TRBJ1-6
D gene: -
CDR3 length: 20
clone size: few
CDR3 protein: CASSQDPANGRFSYNSPLHF
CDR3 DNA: TGTGCCAGCAGCCAAGATCCGGCAAACGGCAGATTTTCCTATAATTCACCCCTCCACTTT

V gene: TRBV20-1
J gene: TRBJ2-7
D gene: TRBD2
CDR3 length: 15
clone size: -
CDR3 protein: CSARAPSGSIYEQYF
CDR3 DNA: TGCAGTGCTAGAGCTCCTAGCGGGAGTATCTACGAGCAGTACTTC

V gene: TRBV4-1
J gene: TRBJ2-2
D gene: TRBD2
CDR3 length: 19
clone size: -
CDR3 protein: CASSQGSGLPILRGGELFF
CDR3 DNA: TGCGCCAGCAGCCAAGGTTCAGGTCTCCCCATCTTGCGGGGGGGGGAGCTGTTTTTT

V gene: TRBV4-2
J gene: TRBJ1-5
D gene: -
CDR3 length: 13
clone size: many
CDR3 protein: CASSQDRDQPQHF
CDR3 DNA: TGTGCCAGCAGCCAAGATCGTGATCAGCCCCAGCATTTT

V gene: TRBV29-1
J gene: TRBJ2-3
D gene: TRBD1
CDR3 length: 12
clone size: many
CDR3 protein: CSVGTGADTQYF
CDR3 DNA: TGCAGCGTCGGGACAGGGGCAGATACGCAGTATTTT

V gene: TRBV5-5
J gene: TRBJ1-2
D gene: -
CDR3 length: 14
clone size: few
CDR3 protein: CASSLDLRPGGYTF
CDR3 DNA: TGTGCCAGCAGCTTGGACCTAAGGCCAGGCGGCTACACCTTC

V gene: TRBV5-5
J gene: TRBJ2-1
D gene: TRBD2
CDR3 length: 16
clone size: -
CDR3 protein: CASSPRRLAEYNEQFF
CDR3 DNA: TGTGCCAGCAGCCCGCGCCGACTAGCCGAATACAATGAGCAGTTCTTC

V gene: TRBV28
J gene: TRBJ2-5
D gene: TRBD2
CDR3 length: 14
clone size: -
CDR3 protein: CASSLLAGVETQYF
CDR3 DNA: TGTGCCAGCAGTTTGCTAGCGGGGGTTGAGACCCAGTACTTC

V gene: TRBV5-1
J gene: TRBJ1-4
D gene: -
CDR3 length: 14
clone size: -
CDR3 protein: CASSLRGMGEKLFF
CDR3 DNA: TGCGCCAGCAGCTTGCGGGGAATGGGTGAAAAACTGTTTTTT

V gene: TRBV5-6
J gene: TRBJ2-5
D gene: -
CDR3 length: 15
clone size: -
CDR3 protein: CASSLIRGGQETQYF
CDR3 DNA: TGTGCCAGCAGCTTGATTCGAGGGGGGCAAGAGACCCAGTACTTC

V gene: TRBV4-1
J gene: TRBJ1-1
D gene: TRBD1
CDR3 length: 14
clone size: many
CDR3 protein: CASTRTGQDPEAFF
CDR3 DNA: TGCGCCAGCACCCGTACCGGACAGGACCCTGAAGCTTTCTTT

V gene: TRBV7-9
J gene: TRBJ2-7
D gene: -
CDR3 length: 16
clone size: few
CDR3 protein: CASSEHLWGKSYEQYF
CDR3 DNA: TGTGCCAGCAGCGAGCACCTATGGGGGAAGTCCTACGAGCAGTACTTC